Each of the 14 T cell receptor beta chains below was sequenced from the same sample in a study of blood T cell repertoires in COVID-19. Repertoires were generated with immunoSEQ multiplex PCR, while TCRdb's copy carries only in-frame clones and drops some. The repertoire has about 89,000 clones, nearly 80% of them found once; the top ten carry 6.3%. The sequenced material came from peripheral blood. These receptors all stem from a man aged 65 to 85 with COVID-19, enrolled during active disease.

J is TRBJ1-3 and V is TRBV24-1; D perhaps matches TRBD1 (5 bases). Trimming shortened V by 2 bases and J by 4 bases, and 14 bases separated the two germline ends. The CDR3 runs 16 residues. CDR1 is KGHDR, CDR2 SFDVKD, per germline. The DNA for the CDR3 is TGTGCCACCAGTGATTCCCGCAGGGAGGCCGGAAACACCATATATTTT. Protein product: CATSDSRREAGNTIYF.

The V and J genes are TRBV27 and TRBJ1-4, with 8 bases lining up with TRBD1. CDR1 is MNHEY and CDR2 is SMNVEV in the germline V gene (reference sequence). Trimming removed 2 bases from V and 3 bases from J; junction bases left unmatched: 5. CDR3 length equals 16 residues. The CDR3 is CASSLRATGANEKLFF. The CDR3 nucleotides read TGTGCCAGCAGTTTACGGGCGACAGGGGCTAATGAAAAACTGTTTTTT.

This clone was detected only once. The chain uses TRBV19 and TRBJ2-1; D perhaps matches TRBD2 (5 bases). Germline CDR1 and CDR2: LNHDA and SQIVND (reference sequence). The V gene lost 4 bases and the J gene lost 5 bases, with 12 bases spanning the gap. The CDR3 is 14 residues long. The CDR3 loop reads CASSTLDSNNEQFF. The CDR3 region has the DNA TGTGCCAGTAGTACCCTGGACTCGAACAATGAGCAGTTCTTC.

The J gene is TRBJ1-5, the V gene TRBV2, with D hard to call. Trimming removed 1 base at V and 2 bases at J, with 6 bases between. This CDR3 has 14 amino acids. Per the germline V gene, CDR1 is SNHLY and CDR2 is FYNNEI. The chain's CDR3 is CASSEGLGNQPQHF. CDR3 bases: TGTGCCAGCAGTGAAGGACTGGGCAATCAGCCCCAGCATTTT. The full variable domain, rest sourced from reference TRBV2 and TRBJ1-5, is EPEVTQTPSHQVTQMGQEVILRCVPISNHLYFYWYRQILGQKVEFLVSFYNNEISEKSEIFDDQFSVERPDGSNFTLKIRSTKLEDSAMYFCASSEGLGNQPQHFGDGTRLSIL.

In this sample, this clone turned up a few times. The rearrangement joins TRBV9 to TRBJ1-1; TRBD1 aligns across 10 bases. CDR3 length: 15 amino acids. CDR1 and CDR2 (germline): SGDLS, YYNGEE. The V and J ends lost 2 bases and 7 bases, in that order; junction bases with no gene match: 8. The CDR3 reads CASSVGQGERYEAFF. CDR3 nucleotide sequence: TGTGCCAGCAGCGTTGGACAGGGGGAGCGATATGAAGCTTTCTTT.

This chain uses TRBV10-3 with TRBJ1-5; 10 bases are shared with TRBD1. Losses at the gene ends were 6 bases for V and 7 bases for J; bases not matched to a gene: 9. Germline V gene lookup returns CDR1 ENHRY and CDR2 SYGVKD. This CDR3 spans 15 amino acids. In DNA, the CDR3 is TGTGCCATCAGCGGGGGACAGGGGCCAAAGCAGCCCCAGCATTTT. Its translation: CAISGGQGPKQPQHF.

The chain couples TRBV19 to TRBJ2-2; 8 bases map to TRBD1. V lost 8 bases, J lost 7 bases, and 6 bases stayed unmatched. Per the germline V gene, CDR1 is LNHDA and CDR2 is SQIVND (reference sequence). The CDR3 has 13 amino acids. The CDR3 coding sequence is TGTGCCAGTGGTGGACAGGGTGGCGGGGAGCTGTTTTTT. Protein: CASGGQGGGELFF.

V is TRBV28 and J is TRBJ2-2; D remains unclear. The CDR3 loop spans 15 amino acids. CDR1 MDHEN and CDR2 SYDVKM come from the germline V gene. Trimming pared 1 base from V and 6 bases from J, leaving 12 bases between. CDR3 sequence reads: CASSLSPAVAGELFF. The CDR3 DNA reads TGTGCCAGCAGTTTATCCCCCGCGGTCGCCGGGGAGCTGTTTTTT.

This chain connects TRBV5-4 to TRBJ2-3; D is unresolved. The CDR3 sequence is 14 residues long. Germline-derived CDR1 and CDR2 are SGHNT and YYREEE (reference sequence). Trimming removed 0 bases from V and 6 bases from J, with 11 bases in between. CDR3 region: CASSLALGDDTQYF. The CDR3 nucleotides are TGTGCCAGCAGCTTGGCCCTAGGTGACGATACGCAGTATTTT.

The chain is built from TRBV2 and TRBJ1-2, with TRBD1 identical over 9 bases. Germline CDR1 SNHLY, CDR2 FYNNEI. V shed 6 bases, J shed 3 bases, and the junction held 5 bases outside the gene matches. The CDR3 consists of 14 residues. The CDR3 loop is CASRRQGGDYGYTF. For the CDR3, the DNA is TGTGCCAGCAGGCGACAGGGGGGGGACTATGGCTACACCTTC.

This chain joins TRBV7-9 and TRBJ2-2, with TRBD2 matching 10 bases. This CDR3 region has 16 residues. Looked up from germline, CDR1 is SEHNR and CDR2 is FQNEAQ (reference sequence). With 4 bases clipped from V and 5 bases from J, the junction kept 7 bases outside the gene matches. CDR3 residues: CASSSQGLAETGELFF. The CDR3 DNA follows: TGTGCCAGCAGCTCGCAAGGACTAGCGGAGACCGGGGAGCTGTTTTTT.

This clone was counted a few times. This rearrangement joins TRBV9 to TRBJ2-1; 7 nucleotides align to TRBD1. The CDR3 sequence is 16 residues long. Looked up from germline, CDR1 is SGDLS and CDR2 is YYNGEE. Trimming took 0 bases from V and 0 from J; bases not matched to a gene: 3. The CDR3 here is CASSVVGQSSYNEQFF. In nucleotides, the CDR3 is TGTGCCAGCAGCGTAGTGGGACAGAGCTCCTACAATGAGCAGTTCTTC.

V usage is TRBV5-5 and J usage is TRBJ1-5; 7 bases line up with TRBD1. Losses at the gene ends were 5 bases for V and 7 bases for J; bases not matched to a gene: 9. The CDR3 is 14 residues long. Germline CDR1 and CDR2: SGHKS and YYEKEE (reference sequence). The CDR3 reads CASSETGDAQPQHF. The CDR3 nucleotides read TGTGCCAGCAGTGAAACAGGGGACGCCCAGCCCCAGCATTTT.

The V gene is TRBV30, the J gene TRBJ2-3; TRBD2 aligns across 12 bases. There are 13 residues in the CDR3. Germline lookup yields CDR1 GTSNPN and CDR2 SVGIG (reference sequence). The junction had 3 bases not matched to a gene; V was cut back by 7 bases and J by 4 bases. This CDR3 is CASLAGGADTQYF. The CDR3 coding sequence is TGTGCCTCCCTAGCGGGAGGGGCAGATACGCAGTATTTT.